This T cell receptor (beta chain) was sequenced during a study of response to subunit inactivated influenza vaccine. The CDR3 is 13 amino acids. Trimming removed 4 bases from V and 5 bases from J; junction bases left unmatched: 5. Germline values: CDR1 SGHAT, CDR2 FQNNGV. Each CDR3 protein gets one entry after TCRdb re-called the RT-PCR reads with MiXCR. The table lists about 540,000 distinct CDR3 sequences, roughly 25% of them singletons. This clonotype turned up a few times. The data were also submitted as part of a second study, on T cells expressing NK-cell markers. That report notes: The authors generated TCR beta cDNA through 5'RACE template switching with UMIs.

The clonotype originates from a man aged 50 or older who received an inactivated influenza vaccine. Here the sequenced sample was CD4+ T cells sorted from PBMCs, taken roughly 12 days after vaccination. The chain carries TRBV11-2 and TRBJ2-7; TRBD1 agrees at 7 bases. CDR3 loop: CASSYYRGNEQYF. In DNA form, the CDR3 reads TGTGCCAGCAGCTACTACAGGGGCAACGAGCAGTACTTC. The full variable domain, in which reference TRBV11-2 and TRBJ2-7 provide the parts outside the CDR3, is EAGVAQSPRYKIIEKRQSVAFWCNPISGHATLYWYQQILGQGPKLLIQFQNNGVVDDSQLPKDRFSAERLKGVDSTLKIQPAKLEDSAVYLCASSYYRGNEQYFGPGTRLTVT.